Listed here are 20 T cell receptor beta chains from one sample, sequenced in a study of blood T cell repertoires in COVID-19. Method: immunoSEQ multiplex PCR; TCRdb's copy keeps in-frame clones and lacks some. The sample lists about 160,000 clones, roughly 80% occurring once. The specimen was peripheral blood. All receptors come from a man between 65 and 79 years old with acute or convalescent COVID-19.

The chain joins TRBV19 to TRBJ2-2; D is unresolved. This CDR3 spans 16 amino acids. Trimming stripped 1 base from V and 2 bases from J, with 11 bases between. The germline gives CDR1 LNHDA, CDR2 SQIVND (reference sequence). CDR3: CASSIGAEINTGELFF. The CDR3 DNA is TGTGCCAGTAGTATAGGTGCAGAAATTAACACCGGGGAGCTGTTTTTT.

J is TRBJ2-5 and V is TRBV5-8; 13 bases are shared with TRBD2. The CDR3 is 18 residues long. Germline CDR1 and CDR2: SGHTS and YDEGEE. J gave up 2 bases and V 3 bases, and 10 bases lay outside the gene matches. The CDR3 DNA sequence: TGTGCCAGCAGCTCGGGTTATGGGACTAGCGGGATACAAGAGACCCAGTACTTC. Translated: CASSSGYGTSGIQETQYF.

This chain connects TRBV18 to TRBJ2-7, with 9 bases identical to TRBD2. The V and J ends lost 3 bases and 1 base, in that order; junction bases with no gene match: 4. The CDR3 runs 15 residues. CDR1 is KGHSH, CDR2 LQKENI, per germline. The CDR3 protein is CASSPLAGSSYEQYF. CDR3 DNA sequence: TGTGCCAGCTCACCCCTAGCGGGAAGTTCCTACGAGCAGTACTTC.

The genes are TRBV14 and TRBJ2-7, with 12 nucleotides matching TRBD1. Germline V gene sequence: CDR1 SGHDN, CDR2 FVKESK. The J segment lost 7 bases and the V segment lost 4 bases, leaving 5 bases of the junction unmatched. CDR3 length: 14 residues. CDR3: CASSLGQGAREQYF. The CDR3 DNA reads TGTGCCAGCAGCCTGGGACAGGGGGCGAGGGAGCAGTACTTC.

This clone has more than one count but fewer than ten. The V gene is TRBV6-5, the J gene TRBJ2-7, with TRBD2 matching 10 bases. Unmatched junction bases numbered 5, after V lost 7 bases and J lost 2 bases. The CDR3 sequence is 14 residues long. The germline CDR1 and CDR2 sequences are MNHEY and SVGAGI. The CDR3 coding sequence is TGTGCCAGCACAAGGACTAGCGGACCCTACGAGCAGTACTTC. Protein product: CASTRTSGPYEQYF.

The V gene is TRBV6-5, the J gene TRBJ1-1; tentatively, D is TRBD1 (5 bases). V lost 5 bases, J lost 7 bases, and 14 bases lay in between. CDR3 size: 13 residues. CDR1 MNHEY and CDR2 SVGAGI come from the germline V gene. CDR3 sequence: CASSRAGGVEAFF. The CDR3, as DNA: TGTGCCAGCAGTCGCGCCGGAGGGGTTGAAGCTTTCTTT.

The chain is built from TRBV5-1 and TRBJ2-2, with D possibly matching TRBD2 (6 bases). V lost 8 bases, J lost 4 bases, and 21 bases lay in between. The CDR3 loop spans 16 amino acids. CDR1 SGHRS and CDR2 YFSETQ come from the germline V gene. CDR3 sequence reads: CASLEGGGDATGELFF. The CDR3 coding sequence is TGCGCCAGTCTGGAGGGTGGAGGGGATGCCACCGGGGAGCTGTTTTTT.

This chain connects TRBV29-1 to TRBJ2-1, with a possible D match to TRBD1 (6 bases). Per the germline V gene, CDR1 is SQVTM and CDR2 is ANQGSEA. There are 15 residues in the CDR3. V was trimmed by 2 bases and J by 4 bases, leaving 15 bases between them. CDR3 sequence: CSVETFGQYYNEQFF. In nucleotides, the CDR3 is TGCAGCGTTGAAACCTTCGGACAGTATTACAATGAGCAGTTCTTC.

The chain carries TRBV6-5 and TRBJ1-3; D might be TRBD1 (5 bases). The CDR3 sequence is 14 residues long. Germline CDR1 and CDR2: MNHEY and SVGAGI. V lost 4 bases and J 2 bases, leaving 9 bases between the germline ends. The chain's CDR3 is CASSSTGAGNTIYF. CDR3 nucleotides: TGTGCCAGCAGTTCAACAGGAGCTGGAAACACCATATATTTT.

This clone showed up just once. The DNA for the CDR3 is TGTGCCAGTAGTATAAGTGTGGGGACACAAAATGGCTACACCTTC. It codes for CASSISVGTQNGYTF. The rearrangement uses TRBV19 and TRBJ1-2; maybe TRBD1 (6 bases). This CDR3 is built from 15 residues. Germline V gene lookup returns CDR1 LNHDA and CDR2 SQIVND (reference sequence). Deletions cut 2 bases from V and 6 bases from J, with 16 bases between.

V gene TRBV29-1 combines with J gene TRBJ1-2; 8 nucleotides agree with TRBD1. The germline CDR1 and CDR2 sequences are SQVTM and ANQGSEA. This CDR3 contains 13 residues. The V segment lost 7 bases and the J segment 5 bases; nucleotides outside the gene matches: 9. CDR3 amino acids: CSAHRGSFYGYTF. The CDR3 DNA follows: TGCAGCGCCCACAGGGGGTCTTTTTATGGCTACACCTTC.

This clone was seen more than once but under ten times. V is TRBV7-8 and J is TRBJ1-2, with D perhaps matching TRBD1 (5 bases). The CDR3 covers 13 residues. CDR1 and CDR2 (germline): SGHVS, FQNEAQ. Trimming took off 7 bases at V and 3 bases at J, with 12 bases between the two ends. Here the CDR3 reads CASTLDRDYGYTF. DNA for the CDR3: TGTGCCAGCACCCTAGACAGAGACTATGGCTACACCTTC.

This chain joins TRBV28 and TRBJ1-6; D is ambiguous. The CDR3 contains 11 residues. V lost 6 bases and J lost 10, with 7 bases in between. Germline values: CDR1 MDHEN, CDR2 SYDVKM. CDR3 bases: TGTGCCAGCAGGGGAGGCTCACCCCTCCACTTT. Amino acid sequence: CASRGGSPLHF.

This clone has only a few counts. The chain combines TRBV12-5 with TRBJ2-7; 9 bases are shared with TRBD1. V shed 7 bases and J 2 bases; nucleotides not matched to a gene: 6. Germline V gives CDR1 LGHNT, CDR2 FRNRAP. The length of the CDR3 is 14 residues. The CDR3 sequence is CASANRGLAYEQYF. Here the CDR3 DNA reads TGTGCTAGTGCCAACAGGGGGCTGGCCTACGAGCAGTACTTC.

This clone was counted a few times. V and J are TRBV5-8 and TRBJ2-5; tentative D call: TRBD2 (7 bases). The CDR3 length is 15 residues. The V end was cut by 4 bases, the J end by 5 bases, with 18 bases between. From germline, CDR1 is SGHTS and CDR2 YDEGEE. In nucleotides, the CDR3 is TGTGCCAGCAGCAGACACGGGGGGCGCGGGGAGACCCAGTACTTC. As protein: CASSRHGGRGETQYF.

The sample holds a few counts of this clone. This rearrangement joins TRBV28 to TRBJ1-5; the D is unclear. Trimming took 8 bases from V and 1 from J, leaving 12 bases between them. Germline V gives CDR1 MDHEN, CDR2 SYDVKM. This CDR3 has 14 amino acids. This CDR3 is CASSILASNQPQHF. The CDR3 DNA follows: TGTGCCAGCTCCATCTTGGCCAGCAATCAGCCCCAGCATTTT.

The chain joins TRBV19 to TRBJ1-4; weak D call: TRBD1 (5 bases). V lost 7 bases and J lost 6, with 15 bases in between. Germline assignment: CDR1 LNHDA and CDR2 SQIVND (reference sequence). The CDR3 contains 14 residues. The CDR3 sequence: CASTLGVWDEKLFF. The DNA for the CDR3 is TGTGCCAGTACCCTAGGGGTATGGGATGAAAAACTGTTTTTT.

The chain uses TRBV5-6 and TRBJ1-2; TRBD1 aligns across 7 bases. Germline V gives CDR1 SGHDT, CDR2 YYEEEE. After removal of 9 bases from V and 7 bases from J, the junction contained 15 bases not matched to a gene. The CDR3 has 14 residues. The DNA of the CDR3 is TGTGCCACCCCCTGGGACAGCTTGGGGGGTGGCTACACCTTC. It specifies CATPWDSLGGGYTF.

In regard to this clone: A read error may produce the germline difference seen at one junction end. Other DNA sequences in this specimen translate into the identical CDR3. V gene TRBV18 combines with J gene TRBJ1-1, with 9 bases matching TRBD1. CDR3 size: 15 residues. The V gene's germline CDR1 is KGHSH and CDR2 LQKENI. Written as DNA, the CDR3 is TGTGCCAGCTCCCCACAGGGGGCCGAGAACACTGAAGCTTTCTTT. Translating gives CASSPQGAENTEAFF.

The rearrangement links TRBV28 to TRBJ2-2; 7 nucleotides align to TRBD2. V dropped 5 bases and J dropped 9; count of bases not matched to a gene: 6. CDR1 is MDHEN and CDR2 is SYDVKM in the germline V gene. The CDR3 spans 13 residues. The CDR3 DNA reads as TGTGCCAGCAGTCTCAGCGGGATTAGGGAGCTGTTTTTT. Protein sequence: CASSLSGIRELFF.